The 19 T cell receptor beta chains given below trace back to one sample, sequenced in a study of neurological immune-mediated disorders. TCRdb reanalysed the 5' RACE reads using MiXCR and keeps one entry per CDR3 protein. The sample shows approximately 68,000 distinct CDR3 sequences, roughly 4.9% of them seen only once. Specimen: PBMCs. The origin of the receptors is a woman in her 70s with multiple sclerosis.

There are many counts of this clonotype. The chain is built from TRBV5-1 and TRBJ2-5, with D tentatively TRBD1 or TRBD2 (5 bases each). Trimming took off 0 bases at V and 5 bases at J, with 14 bases between the two ends. The CDR3 contains 15 residues. Germline-derived CDR1 and CDR2 are SGHRS and YFSETQ. The CDR3 region is CASSLGGSREETQYF. The CDR3 bases are TGCGCCAGCAGCTTGGGGGGGTCCCGTGAGGAGACCCAGTACTTC.

Notes on this clonotype: This may arise from a read error, as a much more abundant clone is one base away. The chain employs TRBV6-2 or TRBV6-3 and TRBJ2-7; tentative D call: TRBD2 (6 bases). Germline V gene data show CDR1 as MNHEY and CDR2 as SVGEGT. The length of the CDR3 is 15 residues. The chain's CDR3 is CANSSGLSGGYEQYF. DNA for the CDR3: TGTGCCAACAGTTCGGGACTTTCCGGGGGCTACGAGCAGTACTTC.

This clonotype was found a few times. The gene calls are TRBV3-1 and TRBJ1-2; D is undetermined. The CDR3 has 17 amino acids. V was pared by 1 base and J by 0 bases, with 15 bases between. The germline CDR1 and CDR2 sequences are LGHDT and YNNKEL (reference sequence). The CDR3 protein is CASSQVGLFPTNYGYTF. The CDR3, as DNA: TGTGCCAGCAGCCAAGTCGGCCTTTTCCCCACTAACTATGGCTACACCTTC.

This clonotype has more than one count but fewer than ten. The chain has TRBV7-2 and TRBJ2-1; D uncertain. This CDR3 comprises 15 residues. V was pared by 5 bases and J by 8 bases, with 19 bases between. Germline values: CDR1 SGHTA, CDR2 FQGNSA. The CDR3 here is CASSILWAHDHEQFF. In nucleotides, the CDR3 is TGTGCCAGCAGCATCCTTTGGGCCCACGACCATGAGCAGTTCTTC.

This clonotype was detected only a few times. The chain couples TRBV5-1 to TRBJ2-7; TRBD2 aligns across 8 bases. Germline V lookup: CDR1 SGHRS, CDR2 YFSETQ. J lost 6 bases, V lost 4 bases, and 6 bases had no gene match. The CDR3 totals 13 residues. The CDR3 DNA reads TGCGCCAGCAGCCCGGGAGGGAGGGCCGAGCAGTACTTC. Its translation is CASSPGGRAEQYF.

In its sample, this clonotype was seen many times. V usage is TRBV5-5 and J usage is TRBJ2-3, with 7 bases aligning to TRBD2. This CDR3 spans 16 amino acids. V was clipped by 0 bases and J by 2 bases; unmatched bases: 6. Germline assignment: CDR1 SGHKS and CDR2 YYEKEE (reference sequence). This chain's CDR3 is CASSLGPGRTTDTQYF. The CDR3 DNA sequence: TGTGCCAGCAGCTTGGGTCCCGGGAGGACCACAGATACGCAGTATTTT.

This clonotype was detected many times. The rearrangement links TRBV7-6 to TRBJ2-3, with 12 bases matching TRBD2. This CDR3 has 21 residues. CDR1 and CDR2 from the germline V gene are SGHVS and FNYEAQ. Trimming removed 1 base from V and 3 bases from J; junction bases left unmatched: 17. This chain's CDR3 is CASSLGLGLTSGRWSTDTQYF. The CDR3, as DNA: TGTGCCAGCAGCTTAGGATTGGGACTTACTAGCGGGAGGTGGTCGACAGATACGCAGTATTTT.

This clonotype has more than one count but fewer than ten. The chain is built from TRBV27 and TRBJ2-1; TRBD2 is a possible D gene (5 bases). Per the germline V gene, CDR1 is MNHEY and CDR2 is SMNVEV (reference sequence). This CDR3 region has 13 residues. V gave up 2 bases and J gave up 6 bases, with 8 bases separating them. The CDR3 region is CASSLQDSNEQFF. The CDR3 coding sequence is TGTGCCAGCAGTTTACAGGACTCCAATGAGCAGTTCTTC.

The chain links TRBV3-1 to TRBJ2-7; D is perhaps TRBD1 (6 bases). Trimming pared 8 bases from V and 0 bases from J, leaving 14 bases between. The CDR3 covers 14 residues. The V gene's germline CDR1 is LGHDT and CDR2 YNNKEL (reference sequence). The CDR3 bases are TGTGCCAGCCGCCGGGACACCGGCTCCTACGAGCAGTACTTC. Its protein is CASRRDTGSYEQYF.

At least ten counts were recorded for this clonotype. The genes are TRBV7-2 and TRBJ2-7, with 7 bases lining up with TRBD1. CDR1 and CDR2 (germline): SGHTA, FQGNSA. This CDR3 is 13 amino acids long. Unmatched junction bases numbered 7, after V lost 8 bases and J lost 3 bases. CDR3 sequence: CASRRTGGYEQYF. CDR3 in DNA: TGTGCCAGCCGCCGGACAGGTGGCTACGAGCAGTACTTC.

In regard to this clonotype: This could be a read error, since a much larger clone is one nucleotide away. V gene TRBV12-3 or TRBV12-4 combines with J gene TRBJ2-7, with 8 bases that match TRBD1. This CDR3 is 14 amino acids long. The CDR3 loop is CASNPQGVGYEKYF. CDR3 in DNA: TGTGCCAGCAATCCACAGGGGGTGGGTTACGAGAAGTACTTC.

This clonotype was counted many times. J is TRBJ1-2 and V is TRBV12-3 or TRBV12-4; D not resolved. CDR3 size: 16 residues. V shed 3 bases and J shed 2 bases, with 16 bases lying between them. This CDR3 reads CASSLGKGALNYGYTF. CDR3 bases: TGTGCCAGCAGTTTGGGTAAAGGAGCCCTCAACTATGGCTACACCTTC.

Concerning this clonotype itself: A much larger clone lies one base from this, so it may be a read error. This chain joins TRBV24-1 and TRBJ2-3; D gene unclear. This CDR3 comprises 13 residues. The germline V gene encodes CDR1 KGHDR and CDR2 SFDVKD. CDR3 in DNA: TGTGCCAACAGTGATCCCCACAAAGATACGCAGTATTTT. Protein: CANSDPHKDTQYF.

This clonotype was observed at least ten times. The V call is TRBV5-6, the J call TRBJ2-3, with no clear D. V was shortened by 4 bases and J by 6 bases, with 9 bases between the two germline ends. The germline V gene has CDR1 SGHDT and CDR2 YYEEEE. The CDR3 consists of 12 residues. The CDR3 sequence is CASSGSDDTQYF. CDR3 nucleotides: TGTGCCAGCAGCGGCTCAGACGATACGCAGTATTTT.

This clonotype was detected many times. The V and J genes are TRBV20-1 and TRBJ1-1, with TRBD1 as a possible D gene (5 bases). The germline gives CDR1 DFQATT, CDR2 SNEGSKA (reference sequence). V lost 3 bases and J lost 0, with 11 bases in between. CDR3 length: 14 amino acids. CDR3 bases: TGCAGTGCTAGGCGACAGCCGATGAACACTGAAGCTTTCTTT. It specifies CSARRQPMNTEAFF.

This clonotype was counted many times. This CDR3 is CASKTGGASGNTIYF. CDR3 nucleotide sequence: TGTGCCAGCAAAACAGGGGGGGCCAGTGGAAACACCATATATTTT. The chain links TRBV6-5 to TRBJ1-3; TRBD1 matches at 8 bases. Germline CDR1 MNHEY, CDR2 SVGAGI. The trim removed 7 bases at V and 3 bases at J, leaving 8 bases unmatched. The CDR3 is made up of 15 amino acids.

This clonotype has at least ten counts. The J gene is TRBJ2-3, the V gene TRBV11-2, with unresolved D. Looked up from germline, CDR1 is SGHAT and CDR2 is FQNNGV. The germline V and J ends were trimmed by 6 bases and 9 bases, with 22 bases remaining between them. This CDR3 is 15 amino acids long. DNA for the CDR3: TGTGCCAGCAGTCTGGACCGTCCAGCAGACGGCACGCAGTATTTT. Its translation: CASSLDRPADGTQYF.

This clonotype was seen at least ten times. The chain employs TRBV15 and TRBJ2-1; TRBD2 agrees at 10 bases. V shed 6 bases and J 5 bases; nucleotides not matched to a gene: 7. Germline values: CDR1 LNHNV, CDR2 YYDKDF (reference sequence). CDR3 length equals 15 residues. CDR3 protein: CATRLAGELHNEQFF. The CDR3 region has the DNA TGTGCCACCAGGCTAGCGGGGGAACTTCACAATGAGCAGTTCTTC.

This clonotype was seen many times. The gene calls are TRBV6-2 or TRBV6-3 and TRBJ1-5, with unresolved D. The CDR3 is made up of 13 amino acids. Germline lookup yields CDR1 MNHEY and CDR2 SVGEGT. V was pared by 2 bases and J by 5 bases, with 7 bases between. The chain's CDR3 is CASSYGLDQPQHF. For the CDR3, the DNA is TGTGCCAGCAGTTACGGTTTGGATCAGCCCCAGCATTTT.